This TCR beta chain comes out of a study of glioma-infiltrating T cells. V trimming: 3 bases; J trimming: 2 bases; junction bases outside the gene matches: 10. CDR1 is SGHVS, CDR2 FNYEAQ, per germline. The CDR3 has 17 amino acids. The iRepertoire nested amplicon-rescue multiplex PCR amplified TCR alpha and beta CDR3s from RNA. A single record per CDR3 protein comes from TCRdb applying MiXCR to the multiplex PCR reads. In the table there are approximately 130,000 distinct CDR3 sequences, around 23% of which are singletons. The chain links TRBV7-6 to TRBJ2-1; TRBD2 aligns across 7 bases. Source material: glioma tissue, nonneoplastic brain tissue, or PBMCs (not recorded which). The clonotype comes from a human donor with low-grade glioma or glioblastoma, undergoing nonglioma brain surgery, or in good health (not recorded which). CDR3 sequence (DNA): TGTGCCAGCAGCTTGGGGGGACTACCCAATCCCTACAATGAGCAGTTCTTC. Protein sequence: CASSLGGLPNPYNEQFF.